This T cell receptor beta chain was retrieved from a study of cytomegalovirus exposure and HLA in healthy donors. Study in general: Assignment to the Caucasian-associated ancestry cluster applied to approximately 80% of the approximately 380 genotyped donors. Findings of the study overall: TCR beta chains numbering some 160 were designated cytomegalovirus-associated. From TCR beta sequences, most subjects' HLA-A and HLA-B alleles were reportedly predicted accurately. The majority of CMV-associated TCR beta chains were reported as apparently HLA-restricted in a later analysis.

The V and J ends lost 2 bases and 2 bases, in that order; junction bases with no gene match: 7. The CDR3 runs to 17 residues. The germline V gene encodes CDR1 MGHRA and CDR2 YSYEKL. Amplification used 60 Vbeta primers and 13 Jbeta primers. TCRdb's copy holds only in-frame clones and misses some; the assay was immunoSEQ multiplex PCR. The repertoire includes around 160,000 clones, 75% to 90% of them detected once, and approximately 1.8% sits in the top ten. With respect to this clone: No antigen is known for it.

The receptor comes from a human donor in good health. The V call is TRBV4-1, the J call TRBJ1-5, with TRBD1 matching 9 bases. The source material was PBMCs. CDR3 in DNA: TGCGCCAGCAGCCAAAAACAGGGGGCCGAGGGCAATCAGCCCCAGCATTTT. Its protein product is CASSQKQGAEGNQPQHF.